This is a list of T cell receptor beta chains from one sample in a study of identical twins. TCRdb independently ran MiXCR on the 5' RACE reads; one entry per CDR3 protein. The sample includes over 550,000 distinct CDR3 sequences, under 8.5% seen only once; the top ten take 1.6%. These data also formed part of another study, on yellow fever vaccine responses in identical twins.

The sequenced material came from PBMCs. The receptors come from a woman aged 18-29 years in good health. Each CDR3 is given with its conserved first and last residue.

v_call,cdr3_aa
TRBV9,CASGQGSYNEQFF
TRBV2,CASSAESTWEQYF
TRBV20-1,CSASFGTGELFF
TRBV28,CASSLWGALNSPLHF
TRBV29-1,CSVELSYGYTF
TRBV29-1,CSVEEGGVETQYF
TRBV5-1,CASATPGQGNYNEQFF
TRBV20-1,CSATIGVNTEAFF
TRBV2,CASSDDGGGYNEQFF
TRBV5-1,CASSHGTGRRSTDTQYF
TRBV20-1,CSARRIDRDHGYTF
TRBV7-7,CASSLTQGAGPETQYF
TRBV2,CASSETGNTYGYTF
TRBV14,CASSQVPAGTGELFF
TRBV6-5,CASSYFGDMNTEAFF
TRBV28,CASSSLTEAFF
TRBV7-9,CASSLPRTGGRTDTQYF
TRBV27,CASSLGIAGVGLISTDTQYF
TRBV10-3,CAISASGATGGEAFF
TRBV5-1,CASSLAGGRTTEAFF
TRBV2,CASLLGTGGRPTQYF
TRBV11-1,CASSGRTSGGLSYNEQFF
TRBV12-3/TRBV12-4,CASSASTGGREQYF
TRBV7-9,CASSLETSNQPQHF
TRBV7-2,CASSFQGISYEQYF
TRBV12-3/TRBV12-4,CASSPQVNLAGGQNTGELFF
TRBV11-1,CASTYGTSGTHEQFF
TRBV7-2,CASSLAGGTYTDTQYF
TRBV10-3,CAARQGGEETQYF
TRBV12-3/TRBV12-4,CASTPSGRGYNEQFF
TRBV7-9,CASSFVDEQFF